These 14 T cell receptor beta chains were sequenced from one sample in a study of cytomegalovirus exposure and HLA in healthy donors. This PCR relied on a set of 60 Vbeta primers and 13 Jbeta primers. Libraries were prepared by immunoSEQ multiplex PCR; TCRdb keeps only in-frame clonotypes and omits some of them. The sample consists of about 190,000 clones, about 12% of them appearing once. The sample was PBMCs. Source of these receptors: a man aged 50 or older in good health and CMV-seropositive.

This clone was detected a few times. The V call is TRBV11-3, the J call TRBJ1-2, with TRBD1 matching 8 bases. This CDR3 region has 14 residues. Germline assignment: CDR1 SGHNT and CDR2 YENEEA. V gave up 0 bases and J gave up 8 bases; unmatched junction bases: 5. CDR3 amino acids: CASSLDRQGWGYTF. CDR3 coding DNA: TGTGCCAGCAGCTTAGATCGACAGGGGTGGGGCTACACCTTC. The complete variable domain, with remaining parts taken from reference TRBV11-3 and TRBJ1-2, reads EAGVVQSPRYKIIEKKQPVAFWCNPISGHNTLYWYLQNLGQGPELLIRYENEEAVDDSQLPKDRFSAERLKGVDSTLKIQPAELGDSAVYLCASSLDRQGWGYTFGSGTRLTVV.

The gene calls are TRBV29-1 and TRBJ1-2; D is perhaps TRBD1 (5 bases). The CDR3 length is 12 residues. V shed 7 bases and J shed 2 bases, with 11 bases lying between them. Germline CDR1 SQVTM, CDR2 ANQGSEA. The CDR3 is CSGGGANYGYTF. CDR3 coding DNA: TGCAGCGGCGGAGGGGCCAACTATGGCTACACCTTC.

V and J are TRBV11-3 and TRBJ2-2; TRBD1 agrees at 8 bases. V was clipped by 5 bases and J by 4 bases; unmatched bases: 15. From germline, CDR1 is SGHNT and CDR2 YENEEA. This CDR3 has 18 amino acids. The CDR3 loop is CASSPTGATLSLTGELFF. The CDR3 nucleotides read TGTGCCAGCAGCCCGACAGGGGCCACACTTTCCCTCACCGGGGAGCTGTTTTTT.

This clone was observed a handful of times. The chain has TRBV27 and TRBJ1-6, with D tentatively TRBD1 (6 bases). The CDR3 consists of 15 residues. V was shortened by 10 bases and J by 3 bases, with 16 bases between the two germline ends. Germline V CDR1 and CDR2: MNHEY, SMNVEV (reference sequence). CDR3 region: CATTSGTNYNSPLHF. DNA of the CDR3: TGTGCCACCACGTCCGGGACAAACTATAATTCACCCCTCCACTTT.

This clone was detected a few times. The chain combines TRBV9 with TRBJ2-3, with 11 bases fitting TRBD2. The length of the CDR3 is 17 residues. The germline V gene encodes CDR1 SGDLS and CDR2 YYNGEE. J was trimmed by 4 bases and V by 0 bases; bases with no gene match: 7. Here the CDR3 reads CASSVGGSGGAADTQYF. The CDR3 DNA follows: TGTGCCAGCAGCGTAGGAGGTAGCGGGGGGGCGGCAGATACGCAGTATTTT.

J is TRBJ1-1 and V is TRBV18; D gene uncertain. Trimming took off 5 bases at V and 0 bases at J, with 7 bases between the two ends. This CDR3 spans 13 amino acids. From germline, CDR1 is KGHSH and CDR2 LQKENI. CDR3 loop: CASSSSVNTEAFF. The CDR3 DNA reads TGTGCCAGCTCATCGTCGGTGAACACTGAAGCTTTCTTT.

A few counts support this clone. V is TRBV4-3 and J is TRBJ1-6, with D tentatively TRBD1 (6 bases). V was cut by 0 bases and J by 9 bases, with 12 bases left in between. Germline lookup yields CDR1 LGHNA and CDR2 YSLEER. This CDR3 is built from 15 residues. DNA of the CDR3: TGCGCCAGCAGCCAAGAGGCCAGGGGATTTTCACCCCTCCACTTT. Translated, it gives CASSQEARGFSPLHF.

This chain uses TRBV6-1 with TRBJ2-7, with 7 bases lining up with TRBD1. CDR3 length equals 12 residues. CDR1 is MNHNS and CDR2 is SASEGT in the germline V gene. With V trimmed by 5 bases and J by 5 bases, 3 bases remained unmatched. The CDR3 sequence: CASSLTGDEQYV. The CDR3 bases are TGTGCCAGCAGTCTAACAGGGGACGAGCAGTACGTC.

This clone has only a few counts. This rearrangement joins TRBV4-1 to TRBJ2-5, with 8 positions matching TRBD2. Looked up from germline, CDR1 is MGHRA and CDR2 is YSYEKL. Germline trimming cut 1 base from V and 5 bases from J; bases unmatched to any gene: 9. The CDR3 consists of 16 residues. CDR3 loop: CASSQGPAGGVETQYF. The DNA for the CDR3 is TGCGCCAGCAGCCAAGGCCCGGCGGGGGGCGTGGAGACCCAGTACTTC.

This chain joins TRBV6-5 and TRBJ2-2, with a weak D call TRBD2 (6 bases). This CDR3 spans 12 amino acids. The germline gives CDR1 MNHEY, CDR2 SVGAGI. Trimming stripped 6 bases from V and 4 bases from J, with 6 bases between. The CDR3 loop is CASRGGTGELFF. In DNA, the CDR3 is TGTGCCAGCAGGGGGGGCACCGGGGAGCTGTTTTTT.

This chain joins TRBV5-4 and TRBJ2-7, with D possibly matching TRBD1 (6 bases). This CDR3 has 15 amino acids. V was trimmed by 3 bases and J by 2 bases, leaving 15 bases between them. CDR1 is SGHNT, CDR2 YYREEE, per germline (reference sequence). This CDR3 is CASSSTGIGAYEQYV. CDR3 bases: TGTGCCAGCAGCTCGACAGGCATTGGAGCCTACGAGCAGTACGTC.

This clone has only a few counts. The V gene is TRBV19, the J gene TRBJ1-1, with 9 bases identical to TRBD1. The CDR3 length is 13 residues. CDR1 is LNHDA and CDR2 is SQIVND in the germline V gene (reference sequence). J gave up 11 bases and V 6 bases, and 10 bases lay outside the gene matches. The CDR3 DNA reads TGTGCCAGTAGCCGGACAGGGGTGACGTATGCTTTCTTT. It is translated as CASSRTGVTYAFF. Complete variable domain (other parts from reference TRBV19 and TRBJ1-1): DGGITQSPKYLFRKEGQNVTLSCEQNLNHDAMYWYRQDPGQGLRLIYYSQIVNDFQKGDIAEGYSVSREKKESFPLTVTSAQKNPTAFYLCASSRTGVTYAFFGQGTRLTVV.

The table lists this clone with a few counts. This rearrangement joins TRBV5-1 to TRBJ2-3; D is ambiguous. This CDR3 region has 12 residues. Germline CDR1 and CDR2: SGHRS and YFSETQ. V was clipped by 3 bases and J by 0 bases, with 2 bases between them. CDR3 DNA sequence: TGCGCCAGCAGCTCTAGCACAGATACGCAGTATTTT. Its protein product is CASSSSTDTQYF.

This clone was found a few times. The J gene is TRBJ1-3, the V gene TRBV5-1; no reliable D call. The germline CDR1 and CDR2 sequences are SGHRS and YFSETQ. This CDR3 contains 15 residues. The germline V and J ends were trimmed by 0 bases and 2 bases, with 9 bases remaining between them. The CDR3 bases are TGCGCCAGCAGCTTGGGGCTCCAGGCTGGAAACACCATATATTTT. It is translated as CASSLGLQAGNTIYF.